This T cell receptor beta chain was found in a study of control samples from healthy donors and cancer patients. Only in-frame clones appear in the TCRdb table, and some are missing; sequencing was by immunoSEQ multiplex PCR. The sample lists around 55,000 clones, roughly 88% seen once, with 3.5% to 4% in the top ten. Germline V CDR1 and CDR2: GTSNPN, SVGIG (reference sequence). This CDR3 has 14 residues. With 0 bases removed from V and 1 base from J, the gap between germline ends came to 8 bases. Sequencing was done on a sample of blood. The V gene is TRBV30, the J gene TRBJ2-3, with D uncertain. The TCR originated in a man aged 50-59 years in good health. CDR3 protein: CAWSVLVGTDTQYF. CDR3 nucleotides: TGTGCCTGGAGTGTTCTAGTGGGCACAGATACGCAGTATTTT.